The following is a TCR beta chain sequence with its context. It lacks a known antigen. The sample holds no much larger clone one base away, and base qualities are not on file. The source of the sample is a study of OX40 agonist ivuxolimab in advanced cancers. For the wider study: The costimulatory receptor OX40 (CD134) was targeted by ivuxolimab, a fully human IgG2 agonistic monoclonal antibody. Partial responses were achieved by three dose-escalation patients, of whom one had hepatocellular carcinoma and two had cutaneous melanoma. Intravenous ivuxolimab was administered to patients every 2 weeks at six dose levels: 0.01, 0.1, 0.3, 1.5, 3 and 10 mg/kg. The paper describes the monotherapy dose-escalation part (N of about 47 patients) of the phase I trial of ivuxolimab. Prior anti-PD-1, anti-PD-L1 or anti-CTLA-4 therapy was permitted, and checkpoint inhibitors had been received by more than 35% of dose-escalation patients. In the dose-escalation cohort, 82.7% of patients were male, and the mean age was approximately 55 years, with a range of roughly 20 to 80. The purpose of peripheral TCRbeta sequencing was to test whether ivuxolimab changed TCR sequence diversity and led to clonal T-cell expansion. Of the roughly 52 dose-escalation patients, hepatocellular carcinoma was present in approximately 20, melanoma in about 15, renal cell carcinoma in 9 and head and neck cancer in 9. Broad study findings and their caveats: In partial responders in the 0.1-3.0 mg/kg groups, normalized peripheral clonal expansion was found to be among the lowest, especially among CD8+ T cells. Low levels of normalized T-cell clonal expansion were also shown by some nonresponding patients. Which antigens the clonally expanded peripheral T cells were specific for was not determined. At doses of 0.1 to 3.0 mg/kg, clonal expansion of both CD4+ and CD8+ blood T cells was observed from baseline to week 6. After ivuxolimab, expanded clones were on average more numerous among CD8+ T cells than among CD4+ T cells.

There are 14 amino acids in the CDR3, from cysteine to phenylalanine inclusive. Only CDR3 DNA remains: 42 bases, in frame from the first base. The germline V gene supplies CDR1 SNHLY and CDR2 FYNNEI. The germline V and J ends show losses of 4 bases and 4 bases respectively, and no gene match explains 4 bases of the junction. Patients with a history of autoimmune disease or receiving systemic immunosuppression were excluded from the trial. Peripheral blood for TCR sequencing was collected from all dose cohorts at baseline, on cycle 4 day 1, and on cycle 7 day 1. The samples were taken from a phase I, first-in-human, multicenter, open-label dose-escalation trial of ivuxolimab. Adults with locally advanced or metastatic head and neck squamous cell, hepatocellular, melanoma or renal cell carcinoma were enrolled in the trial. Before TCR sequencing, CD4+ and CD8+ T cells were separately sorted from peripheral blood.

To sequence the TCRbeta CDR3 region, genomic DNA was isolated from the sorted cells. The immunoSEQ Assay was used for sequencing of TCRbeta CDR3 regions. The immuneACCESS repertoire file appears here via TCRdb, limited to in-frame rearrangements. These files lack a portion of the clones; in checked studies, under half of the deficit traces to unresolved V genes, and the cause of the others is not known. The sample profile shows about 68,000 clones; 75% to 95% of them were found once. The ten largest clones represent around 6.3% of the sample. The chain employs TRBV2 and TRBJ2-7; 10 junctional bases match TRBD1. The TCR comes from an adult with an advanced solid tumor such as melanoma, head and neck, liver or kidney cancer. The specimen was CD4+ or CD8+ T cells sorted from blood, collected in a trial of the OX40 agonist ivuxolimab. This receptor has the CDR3 CASSGQGAGYEQYF. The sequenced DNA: TGTGCCAGCAGTGGACAGGGGGCTGGTTACGAGCAGTACTTC.